The clone carrying this T cell receptor beta chain has ten or more counts. Its specificity is not known. The data were obtained in a study of T cells after yellow fever vaccination. Study results and limitations: Most primary-vaccination clones reappeared after the booster (about 97% CD4, more than 70% CD8).

The CDR3 contains 15 residues. V was pared by 7 bases and J by 0 bases, with 13 bases between. CDR1 is MNHEY, CDR2 SVGEGT, per germline. From the 5' RACE reads, TCRdb called clonotypes with MiXCR, one entry per CDR3 protein. The data hold some 350,000 distinct CDR3 sequences, with around 4.1% observed a single time. The origin of this receptor is a man aged 18-30 years who received the YFV17D yellow fever vaccine. The sample consisted of PBMCs, taken 5 days after the yellow fever booster vaccination. V gene TRBV6-2 or TRBV6-3 combines with J gene TRBJ1-3; TRBD1 is a possible D gene (6 bases). In DNA, the CDR3 is TGTGCCAGCAATCCGGGACACCCCTCTGGAAACACCATATATTTT. Translating gives CASNPGHPSGNTIYF.